Sequencing of this TCR beta chain was carried out in a study of blood T cell repertoires in COVID-19. Study in general: COVID-19 samples from acute and convalescent phases originated in the United States, Italy and Spain. PBMCs, B-cell-depleted T cells, or T cells provided the cDNA or gDNA that made up the material.

TCRdb keeps only in-frame clones here, not all; method: immunoSEQ multiplex PCR. Among over 300,000 clones listed, approximately 85% were seen once. The germline V and J ends were trimmed by 3 bases and 5 bases, with 7 bases remaining between them. CDR3 size: 12 residues. Germline CDR1 is ENHRY and CDR2 is SYGVKD. The J gene is TRBJ2-5, the V gene TRBV10-3; D gene ambiguous. This TCR came from a man between 25 and 39 years old who had recovered from COVID-19. Sequencing was carried out using PBMCs or T cells enriched from blood (not recorded which). This CDR3 reads CAISDVVETQYF. In nucleotides, the CDR3 is TGTGCCATCAGTGATGTAGTGGAGACCCAGTACTTC.